This T cell receptor beta chain is from a study of shared clonotypes between healthy human individuals (dated by TCRdb to about 2020). Some background on the complete study: The cohort comprised two women and a few men aged 18 to 49 years. Per donor, leukapheresis produced somewhere between about 0.9 and 10 billion PBMCs. The study deeply sequenced blood TCR repertoires of five healthy adults to estimate repertoire size and the extent of clonotype sharing between individuals. To increase sequencing depth and limit assay-specific biases, TCR repertoire library preparation and sequencing were carried out by different laboratories using diverse techniques. For each donor, CD4 naive and CD4 memory were each given three plates, CD8 naive was given two plates, and CD8 memory was given one plate. Study-wide conclusions, independent of this receptor: Compared with non-shared clonotypes, the clonotypes found in all four sorted-subset donors had higher generation probabilities. Even with the large sequencing depth, rarefaction of the sorted-subset datasets indicated that sequencing was incomplete. The genetic and exposure-history diversity represented was limited by the small number of donors. Naive subsets generally had larger estimated clonotype richness than memory subsets did. Sampling was restricted to blood, and TCR repertoires in tissues likely differ from the TCR repertoires found in blood. About 4.5% of naive CD4, roughly 3.6% of naive CD8, around 2.3% of memory CD4, and approximately 0.4% of memory CD8 clonotypes were shared across several donors. Pairwise subsampling led to the expectation that sequencing depth would affect the degree of clonotype sharing among donors.

Using the deep immunoSEQ assay, TCR CDR3 regions were amplified from genomic DNA by multiplex PCR. Extracted genomic DNA from each cell subset was spread evenly across all wells of several immunoSEQ 96-well plates, with each plate serving as a replicate. Each replicate PCR for sorted subsets received about 0.2 ug genomic DNA, equal to 28,000 or so T cell genomes. Purified libraries were measured with a Qubit 3.0 fluorometer, size-checked on a Bioanalyzer 2100, and measured again with the KAPA Library Quantification kit. Every immunoSEQ 96-well plate was sequenced on a dedicated single-read 150-cycle Illumina NextSeq 550 flow cell. Processing in the source paper ran as follows. Because only junctional sequences without quality scores were contained in the immunoSEQ output, filtering matching that applied to full-length reads could not be performed. To assign V/J genes and CDR3, sequences were annotated against IMGT germline references using PyIR, a Python wrapper for IgBLAST v1.9. Reads with weak V/J assignments (E-value above 1e-6), missing CDR3, stop codons, out-of-frame junctions, or ambiguous translated residues were removed. V3J clonotypes were defined as sequences sharing the same inferred V gene, J gene, and CDR3 amino acid sequence. Percentage overlap between repertoires was computed as shared unique clonotypes divided by the size of the smaller repertoire. Repertoire richness was assessed with RTK rarefaction, the Chao1 estimator, and Recon v2.1 estimates of unobserved clonotypes. OLGA was used to compute generation probabilities for all TCRbeta clonotypes that the gDNA method yielded from several donors. The immuneACCESS repertoire file appears here via TCRdb, limited to in-frame rearrangements. These files lack a portion of the clones; in checked studies, under half of the deficit traces to unresolved V genes, and the cause of the others is not known. That table is the source of V, J and clone size, and D and trimming were worked out from the DNA. This sample lists approximately 2.5 million clones; around nine tenths were detected once. The ten top clones hold about 0.13% of the sample.

Points on this clone: Which antigen it targets is not known. No much larger clonotype is one base removed from it; base qualities were not supplied. The same CDR3 arises from other DNA sequences in this sample as well.

The donors were healthy, HIV-negative adults with no recently reported acute infections or vaccinations. Only Caucasian adults living in Nashville, Tennessee, USA were represented among the donors. Magnetic negative selection was used to enrich CD4+ T cells, after which naive cells were positively selected on CD45RA and the negative fraction became the memory subset. Blood was collected by leukapheresis, and PBMCs were isolated by Ficoll-Histopaque density gradient centrifugation and then cryopreserved in liquid nitrogen vapor phase. Analytical flow cytometry was used to check the purity and quantity of every magnetically sorted T cell population. Genomic DNA was isolated from every sorted fraction and measured by UV absorbance on a Nanodrop 2000c. CDR1 and CDR2 were assigned from the germline V gene as LGHNA and YNFKEQ. V loses 0 bases of germline sequence and J loses 4 bases, and the interval between the two ends is 3 bases. The CDR3, cysteine through phenylalanine, is 12 amino acids long. Just CDR3 DNA is preserved here, 36 bases in frame from base 1.

The rearrangement joined TRBV4-2 to TRBJ1-2; no D segment can be confidently identified. The TCR originated in a man aged 18 to 29 in good health. Sequencing used naive CD4+ T cells sorted from blood. What this sample's cell subset or site label stands for: CD45RA+ positively selected. The sequence in DNA is TGTGCCAGCAGCCAAGACAGCTATGGCTACACCTTC. This yields the protein CASSQDSYGYTF.